This T cell receptor beta chain was recovered during a study of CD8 T cells in ankylosing spondylitis (dated by TCRdb to about 2017). In the study overall: To find TCR variants linked to disease, the study profiled T cell receptor beta repertoires in ankylosing spondylitis patients and healthy donors. The full study cohort comprised 25 ankylosing spondylitis patients and 85 to 120 healthy donors. Peripheral blood samples were taken, and synovial fluid was additionally collected from ankylosing spondylitis patients.

CDR1 SGDLS and CDR2 YYNGEE were looked up in the germline V gene. A distance of 17 bases separates the germline ends of V and J, which lose 4 bases and 7 bases respectively. Inclusive of the bounding cysteine and phenylalanine, the CDR3 is 14 residues long. Only CDR3 DNA remains: 42 bases, in frame from the first base. Concerning this clonotype itself: Its antigen target is currently unknown. No quality values exist for individual bases; no much larger clone is one base distant.

Sequenced using an Illumina HiSeq 2500. Quantitative 5'-RACE with molecular barcodes was the method used to prepare the TCR beta libraries. In the source study's methods: To identify disease-linked TCR variants, a new computational method was used, one built on a probabilistic model of VDJ rearrangement. TCRdb took the public reads, trimmed them with fastp at Q25, ran MiXCR for clone calling and kept in-frame beta chains. Entries that share a CDR3 protein sequence are merged under the most common genes and DNA. The authors' filters were not applied to this entry. The sample profile shows some 290,000 distinct CDR3 sequences; about 20% of them were found once. The ten biggest clones cover 7.5% to 9% of the sample. Summary of the overall study and its limitations: Some motif variants had previously been reported in the synovial fluid and blood of reactive arthritis patients, which suggests shared mechanisms of disease initiation. In peripheral blood, the disease-linked clones were found at relatively low frequencies and had a CD8+ phenotype. Blood from ankylosing spondylitis patients appeared to be characterized by a TCR beta motif composed of under ten highly homologous amino acid variants. The disease-linked clones were reported as significantly enriched in matched synovial fluid samples from ankylosing spondylitis patients.

In this chain, TRBV9 is recombined with TRBJ1-2, with the D gene uncertain. Input material: blood, either unsorted or a sorted T cell fraction (not recorded which). The receptor's source is a male donor with ankylosing spondylitis or in good health (not recorded which). The CDR3 region reads CASSPTFRRCGYTF. The DNA sequence is TGTGCCAGCAGCCCGACGTTTAGACGATGTGGCTACACCTTC.